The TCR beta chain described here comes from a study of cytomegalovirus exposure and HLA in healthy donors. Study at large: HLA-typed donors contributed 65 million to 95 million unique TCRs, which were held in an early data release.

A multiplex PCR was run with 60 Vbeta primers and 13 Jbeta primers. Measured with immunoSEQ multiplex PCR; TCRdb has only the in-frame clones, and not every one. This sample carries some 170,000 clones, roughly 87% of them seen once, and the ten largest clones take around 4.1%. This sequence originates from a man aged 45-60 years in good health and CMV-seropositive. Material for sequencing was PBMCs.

CDR3 amino acids: CASTPRDRFFNQPQHF. As DNA, the CDR3 is TGTGCCAGTACCCCAAGGGACAGGTTCTTCAATCAGCCCCAGCATTTT. This sequence joins TRBV19 and TRBJ1-5; TRBD1 matches 8 bases. The germline V gene encodes CDR1 LNHDA and CDR2 SQIVND (reference sequence). After removal of 7 bases from V and 3 bases from J, the junction contained 11 bases not matched to a gene. The CDR3 totals 16 residues.